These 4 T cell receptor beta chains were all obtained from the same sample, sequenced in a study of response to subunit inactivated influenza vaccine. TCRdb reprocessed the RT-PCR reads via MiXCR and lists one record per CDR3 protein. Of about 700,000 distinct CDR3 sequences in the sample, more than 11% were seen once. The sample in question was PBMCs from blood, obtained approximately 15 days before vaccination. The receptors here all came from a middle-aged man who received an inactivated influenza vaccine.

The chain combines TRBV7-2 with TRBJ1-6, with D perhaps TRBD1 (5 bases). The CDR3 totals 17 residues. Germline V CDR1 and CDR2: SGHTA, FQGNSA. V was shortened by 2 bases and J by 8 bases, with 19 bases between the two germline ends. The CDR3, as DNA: TGTGCCAGCAGCTTATTGGCTCACAGGTCGGGGTATTCACCCCTCCACTTT. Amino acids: CASSLLAHRSGYSPLHF. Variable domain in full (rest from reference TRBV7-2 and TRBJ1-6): GAGVSQSPSNKVTEKGKDVELRCDPISGHTALYWYRQSLGQGLEFLIYFQGNSAPDKSGLPSDRFSAERTGGSVSTLTIQRTQQEDSAVYLCASSLLAHRSGYSPLHFGNGTRLTVT.

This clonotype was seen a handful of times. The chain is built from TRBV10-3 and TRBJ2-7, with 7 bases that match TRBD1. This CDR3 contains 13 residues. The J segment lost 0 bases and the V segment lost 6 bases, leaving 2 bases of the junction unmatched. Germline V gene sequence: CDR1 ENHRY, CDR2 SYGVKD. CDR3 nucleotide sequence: TGTGCCATCAGGGACAGGAGCTCCTACGAGCAGTACTTC. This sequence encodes CAIRDRSSYEQYF.

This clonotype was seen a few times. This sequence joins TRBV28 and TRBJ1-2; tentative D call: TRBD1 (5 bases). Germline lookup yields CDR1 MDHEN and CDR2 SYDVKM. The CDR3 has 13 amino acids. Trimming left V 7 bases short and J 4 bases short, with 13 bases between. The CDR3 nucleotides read TGTGCCAGCACCACCCGGGGGGTCTATGGCTACACCTTC. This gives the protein CASTTRGVYGYTF.

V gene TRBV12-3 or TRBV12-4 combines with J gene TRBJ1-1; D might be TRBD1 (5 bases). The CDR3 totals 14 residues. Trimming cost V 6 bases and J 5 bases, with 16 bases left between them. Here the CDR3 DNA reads TGTGCCAGCAGGCCGCCGGGACGTAGGACTGAAGCTTTCTTT. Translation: CASRPPGRRTEAFF.